These 2 T cell receptor beta chains came from one sample sequenced in a study of CD8+ T cells in alopecia areata. Specified treatment: oral pan-JAK inhibitor, 5-10 mg twice daily. RNA extraction and reverse transcription yielded cDNA as sequencing template. Using immunoSEQ multiplex PCR, the repertoire was profiled, and TCRdb retains in-frame clones only, with some absent. The sample carries some 100,000 clones, about 61% recorded once. The sample in question was CD8+ T cells sorted from blood, obtained at approximately week 56, from a patient treated with tofacitinib. The receptors were sampled from a human donor with alopecia areata.

This clone was picked up one time. The CDR3, as DNA: TGTGCCAGCAGCACCGACAGTACCCCTCAGCCCCAGCATTTT. It specifies CASSTDSTPQPQHF. This chain connects TRBV6-6 to TRBJ1-5, with D maybe TRBD1 (5 bases). The CDR3 runs 14 residues. The V gene's germline CDR1 is MNHNY and CDR2 SVGAGI (reference sequence). V lost 6 bases, J lost 6 bases, and 15 bases lay in between.

The chain recombines TRBV19 with TRBJ2-7; D uncertain. CDR1 LNHDA and CDR2 SQIVND come from the germline V gene (reference sequence). V was pared by 3 bases and J by 7 bases, with 13 bases between. The CDR3 is made up of 13 amino acids. CDR3 region: CASSISGVREQYF. The CDR3 DNA reads as TGTGCCAGTAGTATTAGTGGAGTGCGTGAGCAGTACTTC.